The text below deals with one T cell receptor (beta chain). The CDR3 loop spans 15 amino acids. CDR1 LGHNA and CDR2 YNFKEQ come from the germline V gene. Trimming took 0 bases from V and 3 from J, leaving 9 bases between them. A TCRbeta library incorporating unique molecular identifiers was prepared. TCRdb re-called the PCR reads with MiXCR, one entry per CDR3 protein. The sample yields 440,000 or so distinct CDR3 sequences, under 13% seen once. This specimen belongs to a study of T-cell reconstitution after alpha-beta-depleted transplantation in children. The V and J genes are TRBV4-2 and TRBJ1-5, with D unresolved. The starting material was PBMCs from the stem cell graft donor, obtained from the stem cell graft. This receptor was identified in a human donor who donated a stem cell graft to a child with acute myeloid leukemia. CDR3 residues: CASSQDGQHNQPQHF. The CDR3 DNA reads as TGTGCCAGCAGCCAAGATGGGCAACACAATCAGCCCCAGCATTTT.